These 20 T cell receptor beta chains originate from one sample sequenced in a study of blood T cell repertoires in COVID-19. Sequencing used immunoSEQ multiplex PCR; TCRdb keeps in-frame clones, though not all of them. The sample includes tens of thousands of clones, approximately 82% of them seen just once. The sequenced sample was peripheral blood. The receptor set was obtained from a man older than 75 with active COVID-19.

V usage is TRBV5-4 and J usage is TRBJ2-6, with D tentatively TRBD2 (6 bases). V was cut by 4 bases and J by 4 bases, with 12 bases left in between. The CDR3 is 15 amino acids. CDR1 SGHNT and CDR2 YYREEE come from the germline V gene (reference sequence). The CDR3 reads CASSLGGTGANVLTF. The CDR3 DNA reads TGTGCCAGCAGCCTCGGGGGTACAGGGGCCAACGTCCTGACTTTC. Full variable domain (outside the CDR3, taken from reference TRBV5-4 and TRBJ2-6): ETGVTQSPTHLIKTRGQQVTLRCSSQSGHNTVSWYQQALGQGPQFIFQYYREEENGRGNFPPRFSGLQFPNYSSELNVNALELDDSALYLCASSLGGTGANVLTFGAGSRLTVL.

The V call is TRBV6-5, the J call TRBJ1-1; 10 bases line up with TRBD1. The V gene's germline CDR1 is MNHEY and CDR2 SVGAGI. J gave up 10 bases and V 4 bases, and 12 bases lay outside the gene matches. CDR3 length: 15 amino acids. CDR3: CASSSSDRGRRAAFF. The CDR3 DNA is TGTGCCAGCAGTTCATCAGACAGGGGGCGAAGGGCAGCTTTCTTT.

V is TRBV24-1 and J is TRBJ2-3, with D tentatively TRBD2 (5 bases). The V and J ends lost 6 bases and 0 bases respectively, with 6 bases between them. The CDR3 contains 13 residues. The germline V gene encodes CDR1 KGHDR and CDR2 SFDVKD. DNA for the CDR3: TGTGCCACCAGTAGGACTAGCACAGATACGCAGTATTTT. It translates to CATSRTSTDTQYF.

The genes are TRBV3-1 (or the pseudogene TRBV3-2) and TRBJ2-1; 8 bases are a match to TRBD2. Germline trimming cut 5 bases from V and 9 bases from J; bases unmatched to any gene: 18. This CDR3 comprises 17 residues. Germline values: CDR1 LGHDT, CDR2 YNNKEL (reference sequence). This CDR3 reads CASSYSRIAGTSGEQFF. The CDR3 DNA reads as TGTGCCAGCAGCTATTCCCGAATAGCGGGGACCAGCGGTGAGCAGTTCTTC.

This clone was seen a few times. The J gene is TRBJ2-3, the V gene TRBV6-2 or TRBV6-3, with 8 positions matching TRBD2. The CDR3 extends over 15 amino acids. V lost 7 bases to trimming and J lost 3 bases; unmatched junction nucleotides: 9. The V gene's germline CDR1 is MNHEY and CDR2 SVGEGT. The CDR3 bases are TGTGCCAGCACCCCGGGACTAGTAACAACAGATACGCAGTATTTT. Translated: CASTPGLVTTDTQYF.

This chain uses TRBV24-1 with TRBJ1-5, with 7 positions matching TRBD1. The CDR3 totals 14 residues. J lost 5 bases, V lost 1 base, and 1 base had no gene match. Germline CDR1 and CDR2: KGHDR and SFDVKD. CDR3 DNA: TGTGCCACCAGTGATTTCGGGACAGATCAGCCCCAGCATTTT. Protein: CATSDFGTDQPQHF.

This clone appeared once. This chain links TRBV6-1 with TRBJ1-1; maybe TRBD1 (6 bases). Per the germline V gene, CDR1 is MNHNS and CDR2 is SASEGT. CDR3 length: 14 amino acids. The ends were cut back, 11 bases at V and 1 base at J, with 17 bases in the middle. DNA of the CDR3: TGTGCCGTAACAGGGTATAGGTCGAACACTGAAGCTTTCTTT. It yields the protein CAVTGYRSNTEAFF.

The chain is built from TRBV7-2 and TRBJ2-5, with TRBD2 matching over 11 bases. CDR1 SGHTA and CDR2 FQGNSA come from the germline V gene. V shed 5 bases, J shed 4 bases, and the junction held 6 bases outside the gene matches. This CDR3 is 15 amino acids long. The CDR3 nucleotides read TGTGCCAGCAGCCCAGTAGCGGGAGGGAGAGAGACCCAGTACTTC. Protein sequence: CASSPVAGGRETQYF.

The chain carries TRBV6-2 or TRBV6-3 and TRBJ1-3; D perhaps matches TRBD1 (5 bases). The CDR3 spans 17 residues. The ends were cut back, 5 bases at V and 0 bases at J, with 17 bases in the middle. Looked up from germline, CDR1 is MNHEY and CDR2 is SVGEGT. The CDR3 DNA reads TGTGCCAGCAGTCCACTCCCGGACAAAGTCTCTGGAAACACCATATATTTT. This sequence encodes CASSPLPDKVSGNTIYF.

The CDR3 nucleotides are TGTGCCAGCAGCTTAGGGCAGGTATATGGCTACACCTTC. This translates into CASSLGQVYGYTF. The gene calls are TRBV11-2 and TRBJ1-2, with no clear D. The V end lost 1 base, the J end lost 5 bases, and 8 bases lay between the germline ends. The CDR3 loop spans 13 amino acids. Germline CDR1 is SGHAT and CDR2 is FQNNGV.

V is TRBV7-9 and J is TRBJ2-3; 9 nucleotides line up with TRBD2. Germline V lookup: CDR1 SEHNR, CDR2 FQNEAQ (reference sequence). V trimming: 3 bases; J trimming: 0 bases; junction bases outside the gene matches: 4. There are 16 residues in the CDR3. DNA for the CDR3: TGTGCCAGCAGCTTCGGGACTAGCAGTAGCACAGATACGCAGTATTTT. It codes for CASSFGTSSSTDTQYF.

The table lists this clone with a few counts. The chain couples TRBV3-1 (or the pseudogene TRBV3-2) to TRBJ2-7; D is uncertain. There are 15 residues in the CDR3. The V gene lost 4 bases and the J gene lost 3 bases, with 16 bases spanning the gap. Germline V gene lookup returns CDR1 LGHDT and CDR2 YNNKEL (reference sequence). CDR3 sequence: CASSPSAQTHYEQYF. CDR3 DNA: TGTGCCAGCAGCCCAAGTGCACAGACCCACTACGAGCAGTACTTC.

The chain uses TRBV2 and TRBJ1-5; TRBD1 is a possible D gene (6 bases). V was shortened by 4 bases and J by 0 bases, with 13 bases between the two germline ends. CDR1 is SNHLY and CDR2 is FYNNEI in the germline V gene. This CDR3 contains 16 residues. The CDR3 loop reads CASSGGQFYSNQPQHF. As DNA, the CDR3 is TGTGCCAGCAGTGGAGGACAGTTTTATAGCAATCAGCCCCAGCATTTT. The whole variable domain, filled in from reference TRBV2 and TRBJ1-5, reads EPEVTQTPSHQVTQMGQEVILRCVPISNHLYFYWYRQILGQKVEFLVSFYNNEISEKSEIFDDQFSVERPDGSNFTLKIRSTKLEDSAMYFCASSGGQFYSNQPQHFGDGTRLSIL.

This chain uses TRBV24-1 with TRBJ1-1; D not certain. The CDR3 contains 13 residues. The V gene lost 8 bases and the J gene lost 5 bases, with 14 bases spanning the gap. Germline V gene data show CDR1 as KGHDR and CDR2 as SFDVKD. The CDR3 bases are TGTGCCACCAAGGACTCAAGGAGGACTGAAGCTTTCTTT. This sequence encodes CATKDSRRTEAFF.

The chain links TRBV19 to TRBJ1-1; 8 positions agree with TRBD1. Germline loops: CDR1 LNHDA, CDR2 SQIVND (reference sequence). V lost 4 bases, J lost 4 bases, and 11 bases stayed unmatched. This CDR3 comprises 16 residues. The chain's CDR3 is CASSTLPGQGGTEAFF. CDR3 nucleotide sequence: TGTGCCAGTAGTACCCTCCCTGGACAGGGTGGCACTGAAGCTTTCTTT.

The chain carries TRBV1 and TRBJ1-6; TRBD1, the table's D call, was not compared with the DNA. TRBV1 is a documented pseudogene. The CDR3 sequence is 14 residues long. The CDR3 DNA sequence: TGCACCAGCAGCCAAGGGACAGTTAATTCACCCCTCCACTTT. It translates to CTSSQGTVNSPLHF.

V gene TRBV3-1 (or the pseudogene TRBV3-2) combines with J gene TRBJ2-2, with 8 bases matching TRBD2. The CDR3 sequence is 15 residues long. Germline CDR1 reads LGHDT; CDR2 reads YNNKEL (reference sequence). The V gene end was trimmed by 8 bases and the J gene end by 4 bases; junction bases not matched to a gene: 9. CDR3 DNA sequence: TGTGCCAGCCGTGGCCGGGGGGGACGCACCGGGGAGCTGTTTTTT. Its protein product is CASRGRGGRTGELFF.

This clone was found a few times. The V call is TRBV29-1, the J call TRBJ1-1, with 11 bases fitting TRBD1. Trimming removed 5 bases from V and 3 bases from J; junction bases left unmatched: 14. Germline V gene lookup returns CDR1 SQVTM and CDR2 ANQGSEA. This CDR3 spans 17 amino acids. CDR3 loop: CSVRLTKGTGGDTEAFF. The CDR3 DNA reads TGCAGCGTTCGCCTAACCAAGGGGACAGGGGGTGACACTGAAGCTTTCTTT.

The rearrangement joins TRBV2 to TRBJ2-1, with D possibly being TRBD1 (6 bases). Germline V gives CDR1 SNHLY, CDR2 FYNNEI. V was clipped by 9 bases and J by 4 bases, with 13 bases between them. This CDR3 contains 13 residues. The CDR3 sequence: CARTQGRYNEQFF. The CDR3 DNA reads as TGTGCCAGGACCCAGGGGAGATACAATGAGCAGTTCTTC.

This clone has only a few counts. V gene TRBV5-1 combines with J gene TRBJ2-3; TRBD2 matches 9 bases. The ends lost 6 bases at V and 1 base at J; junction bases unmatched: 12. The CDR3 is 17 residues long. CDR1 and CDR2 from the germline V gene are SGHRS and YFSETQ. CDR3 protein: CASKAAGGPRGTDTQYF. The CDR3 nucleotides read TGCGCCAGCAAGGCTGCGGGGGGGCCGCGAGGCACAGATACGCAGTATTTT.